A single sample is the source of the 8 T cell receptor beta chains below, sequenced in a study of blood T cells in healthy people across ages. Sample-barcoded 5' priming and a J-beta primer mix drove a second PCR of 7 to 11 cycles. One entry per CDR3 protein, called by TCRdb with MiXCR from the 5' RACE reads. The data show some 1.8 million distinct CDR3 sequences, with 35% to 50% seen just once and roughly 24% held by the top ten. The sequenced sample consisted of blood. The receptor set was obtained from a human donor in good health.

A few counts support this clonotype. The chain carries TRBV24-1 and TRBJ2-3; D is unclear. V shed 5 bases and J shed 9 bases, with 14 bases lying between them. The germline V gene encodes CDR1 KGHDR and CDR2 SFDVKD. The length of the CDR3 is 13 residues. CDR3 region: CATSVPGTTTQYF. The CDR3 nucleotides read TGTGCCACCAGTGTCCCAGGAACTACCACGCAGTATTTT.

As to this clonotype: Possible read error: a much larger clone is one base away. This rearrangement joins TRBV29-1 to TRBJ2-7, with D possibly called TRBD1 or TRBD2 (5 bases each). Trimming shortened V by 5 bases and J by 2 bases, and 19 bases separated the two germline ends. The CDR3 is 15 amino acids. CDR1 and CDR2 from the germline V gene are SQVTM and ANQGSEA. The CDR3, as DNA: TGCAGCGTTATAACGGGGACCCAAGGAGCCTACGAGCAGTACTTC. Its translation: CSVITGTQGAYEQYF.

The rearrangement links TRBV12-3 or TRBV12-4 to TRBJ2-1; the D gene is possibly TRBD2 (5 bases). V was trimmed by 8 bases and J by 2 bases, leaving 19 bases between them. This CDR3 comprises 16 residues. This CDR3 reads CASRTLEDQAYNEQFF. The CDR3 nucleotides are TGTGCCAGCCGCACCTTGGAGGACCAAGCCTACAATGAGCAGTTCTTC.

The CDR3 here is CASSYIRSGGEQYF. The DNA of the CDR3 is TGTGCCAGCAGTTATATTCGTAGCGGGGGTGAGCAGTACTTC. The V call is TRBV6-2 or TRBV6-3, the J call TRBJ2-5, with 9 positions matching TRBD2. This CDR3 is built from 14 residues. Looked up from germline, CDR1 is MNHEY and CDR2 is SVGEGT. The junction had 10 bases not matched to a gene; V was cut back by 3 bases and J by 11 bases.

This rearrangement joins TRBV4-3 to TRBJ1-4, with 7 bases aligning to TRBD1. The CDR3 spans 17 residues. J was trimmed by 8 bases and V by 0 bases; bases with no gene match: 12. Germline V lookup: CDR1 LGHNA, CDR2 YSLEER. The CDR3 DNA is TGCGCCAGCAGCCAAGATTGGGAGGGACAGCTAACCGAAAAACTGTTTTTT. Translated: CASSQDWEGQLTEKLFF.

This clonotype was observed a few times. The CDR3 loop is CASSPDFPIYNEQFF. As DNA, the CDR3 is TGTGCCAGCAGCCCCGACTTTCCAATCTACAATGAGCAGTTCTTC. This sequence joins TRBV7-9 and TRBJ2-1, with unresolved D. Germline V CDR1 and CDR2: SEHNR, FQNEAQ (reference sequence). The V gene lost 5 bases and the J gene lost 3 bases, with 14 bases spanning the gap. CDR3 size: 15 residues.

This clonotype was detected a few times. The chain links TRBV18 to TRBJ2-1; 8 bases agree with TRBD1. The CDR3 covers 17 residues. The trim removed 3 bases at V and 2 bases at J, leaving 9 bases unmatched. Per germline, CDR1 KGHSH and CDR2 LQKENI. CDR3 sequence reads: CASSPSGTGGAYNEQFF. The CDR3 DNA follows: TGTGCCAGCTCACCGTCCGGGACAGGTGGGGCCTACAATGAGCAGTTCTTC. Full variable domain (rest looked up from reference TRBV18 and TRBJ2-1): NAGVMQNPRHLVRRRGQEARLRCSPMKGHSHVYWYRQLPEEGLKFMVYLQKENIIDESGMPKERFSAEFPKEGPSILRIQQVVRGDSAAYFCASSPSGTGGAYNEQFFGPGTRLTVL.

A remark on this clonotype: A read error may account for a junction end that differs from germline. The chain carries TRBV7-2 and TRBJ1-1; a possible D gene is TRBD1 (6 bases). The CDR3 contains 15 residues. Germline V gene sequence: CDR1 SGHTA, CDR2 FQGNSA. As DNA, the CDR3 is TGTGCCGGCAGCAAACAGGGTCGGCTGAACACTGAAGCTTTCTTT. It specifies CAGSKQGRLNTEAFF. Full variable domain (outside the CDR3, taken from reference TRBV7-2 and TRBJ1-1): GAGVSQSPSNKVTEKGKDVELRCDPISGHTALYWYRQSLGQGLEFLIYFQGNSAPDKSGLPSDRFSAERTGGSVSTLTIQRTQQEDSAVYLCAGSKQGRLNTEAFFGQGTRLTVV.